This T cell receptor (beta chain) was retrieved from a study of vaccination effects on CD4 cells after COVID-19. V lost 5 bases to trimming and J lost 2 bases; unmatched junction nucleotides: 4. There are 14 residues in the CDR3. Germline values: CDR1 LNHDA, CDR2 SQIVND (reference sequence). This clone was detected once. The antigen is undetermined. Expansion of antigen-specific CD4+ T cells with viral peptide pools was carried out by the ViraFEST assay before sequencing. The authors isolated CD4+ T cells after around 10 days of culture. Each participant received a vaccine that was either BNT162b2 or mRNA-1273, given as two doses. A density of fewer than 2.5 million PBMC per well was used; these cells were cultured with approximately 9.1 IU/ml IL-2 and approximately 9.4 ug/ml peptides. This table comes from immunoSEQ multiplex PCR, and its TCRdb copy is limited to in-frame clones, with some not included. The top ten clones hold almost 8.5% of a sample with around 26,000 clones, 69% of them seen once.

The genes are TRBV19 and TRBJ2-3; TRBD2 aligns across 7 bases. The receptor was isolated from a human donor who received a COVID-19 vaccine. This specimen was CD4+ T cells from PBMCs cultured with SARS-CoV-2 spike peptides, taken after COVID-19 vaccination. The CDR3 loop reads CASSWGGITDTQYF. In DNA form, the CDR3 reads TGTGCCAGTAGTTGGGGGGGGATCACAGATACGCAGTATTTT.